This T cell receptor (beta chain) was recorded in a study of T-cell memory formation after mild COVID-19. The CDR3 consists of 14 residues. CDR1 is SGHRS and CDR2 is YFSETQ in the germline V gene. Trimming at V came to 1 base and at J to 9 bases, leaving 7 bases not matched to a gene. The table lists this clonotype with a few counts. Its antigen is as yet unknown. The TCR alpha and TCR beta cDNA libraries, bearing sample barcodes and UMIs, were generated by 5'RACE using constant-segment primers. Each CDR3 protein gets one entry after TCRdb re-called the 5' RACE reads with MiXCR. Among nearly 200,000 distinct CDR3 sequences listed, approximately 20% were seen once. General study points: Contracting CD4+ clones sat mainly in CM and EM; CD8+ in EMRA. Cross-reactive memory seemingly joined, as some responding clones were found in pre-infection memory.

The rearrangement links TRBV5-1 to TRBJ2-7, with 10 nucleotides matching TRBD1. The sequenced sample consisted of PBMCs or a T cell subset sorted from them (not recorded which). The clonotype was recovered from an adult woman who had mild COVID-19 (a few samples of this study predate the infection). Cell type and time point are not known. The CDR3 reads CASSLHRQGALQYF. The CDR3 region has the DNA TGCGCCAGCAGCTTGCACCGACAGGGGGCTCTGCAGTACTTC.